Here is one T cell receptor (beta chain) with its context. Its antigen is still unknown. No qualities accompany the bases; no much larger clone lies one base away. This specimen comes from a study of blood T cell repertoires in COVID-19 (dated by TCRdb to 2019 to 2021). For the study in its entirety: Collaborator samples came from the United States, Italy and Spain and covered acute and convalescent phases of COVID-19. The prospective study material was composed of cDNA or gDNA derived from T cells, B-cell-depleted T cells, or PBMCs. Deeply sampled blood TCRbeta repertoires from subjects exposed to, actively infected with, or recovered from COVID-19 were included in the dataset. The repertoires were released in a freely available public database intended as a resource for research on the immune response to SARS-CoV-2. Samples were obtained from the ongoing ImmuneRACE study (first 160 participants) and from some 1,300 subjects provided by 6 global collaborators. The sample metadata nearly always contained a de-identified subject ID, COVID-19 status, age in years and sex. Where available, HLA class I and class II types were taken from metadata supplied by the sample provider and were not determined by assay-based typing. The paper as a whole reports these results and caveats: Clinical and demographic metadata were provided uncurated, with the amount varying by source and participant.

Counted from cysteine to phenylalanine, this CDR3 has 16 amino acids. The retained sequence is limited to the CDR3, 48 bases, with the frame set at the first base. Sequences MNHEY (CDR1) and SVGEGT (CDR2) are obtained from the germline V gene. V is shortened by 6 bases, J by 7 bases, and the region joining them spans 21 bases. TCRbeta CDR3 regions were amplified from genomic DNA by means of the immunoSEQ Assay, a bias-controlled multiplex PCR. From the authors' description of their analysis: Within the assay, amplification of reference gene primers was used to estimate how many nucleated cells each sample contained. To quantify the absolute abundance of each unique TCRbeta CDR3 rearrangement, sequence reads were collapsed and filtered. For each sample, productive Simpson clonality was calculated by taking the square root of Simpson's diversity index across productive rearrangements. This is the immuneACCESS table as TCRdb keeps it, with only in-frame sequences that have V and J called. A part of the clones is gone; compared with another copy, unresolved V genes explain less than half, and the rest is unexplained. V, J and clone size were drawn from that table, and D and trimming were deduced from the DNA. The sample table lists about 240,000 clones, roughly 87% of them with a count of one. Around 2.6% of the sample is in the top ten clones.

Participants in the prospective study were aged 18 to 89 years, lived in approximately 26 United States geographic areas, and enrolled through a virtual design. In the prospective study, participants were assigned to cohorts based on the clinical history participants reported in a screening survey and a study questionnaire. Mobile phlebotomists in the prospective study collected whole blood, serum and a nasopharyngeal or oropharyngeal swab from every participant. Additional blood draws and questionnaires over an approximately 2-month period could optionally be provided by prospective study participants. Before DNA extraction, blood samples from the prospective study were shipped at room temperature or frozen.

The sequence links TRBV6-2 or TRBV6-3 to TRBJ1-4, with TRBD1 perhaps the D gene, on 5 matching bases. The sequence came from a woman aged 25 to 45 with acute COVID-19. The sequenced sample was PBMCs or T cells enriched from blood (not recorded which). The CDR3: CASSRGRAPQGEKLFF. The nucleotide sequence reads TGTGCCAGCAGCCGCGGACGGGCGCCTCAGGGTGAAAAACTGTTTTTT.